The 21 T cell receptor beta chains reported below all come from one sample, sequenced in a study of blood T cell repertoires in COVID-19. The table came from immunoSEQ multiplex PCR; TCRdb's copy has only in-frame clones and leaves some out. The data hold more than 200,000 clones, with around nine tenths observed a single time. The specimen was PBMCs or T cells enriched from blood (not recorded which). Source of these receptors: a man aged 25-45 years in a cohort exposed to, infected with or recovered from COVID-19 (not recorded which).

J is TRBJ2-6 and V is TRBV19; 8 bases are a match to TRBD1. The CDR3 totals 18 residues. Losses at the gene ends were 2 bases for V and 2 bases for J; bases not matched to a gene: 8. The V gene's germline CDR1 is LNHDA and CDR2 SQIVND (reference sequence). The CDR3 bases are TGTGCCAGTAGTATAAAGCAGGGGGCTATTACTGGGGCCAACGTCCTGACTTTC. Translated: CASSIKQGAITGANVLTF.

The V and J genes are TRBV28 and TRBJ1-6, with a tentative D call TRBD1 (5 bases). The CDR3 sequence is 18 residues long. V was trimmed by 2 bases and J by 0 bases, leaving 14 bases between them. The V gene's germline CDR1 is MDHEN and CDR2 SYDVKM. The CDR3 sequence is CASSLATGLSSYNSPLHF. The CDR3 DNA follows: TGTGCCAGCAGTTTAGCGACGGGACTTAGCTCCTATAATTCACCCCTCCACTTT.

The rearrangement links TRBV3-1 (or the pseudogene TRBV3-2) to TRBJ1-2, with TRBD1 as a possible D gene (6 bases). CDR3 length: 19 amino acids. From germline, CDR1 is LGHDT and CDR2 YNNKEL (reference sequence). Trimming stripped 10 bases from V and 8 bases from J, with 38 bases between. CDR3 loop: CATQGVLGYMATPLEGYTF. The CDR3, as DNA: TGTGCCACACAGGGAGTTCTCGGATATATGGCTACACCTTTAGAAGGCTACACCTTC.

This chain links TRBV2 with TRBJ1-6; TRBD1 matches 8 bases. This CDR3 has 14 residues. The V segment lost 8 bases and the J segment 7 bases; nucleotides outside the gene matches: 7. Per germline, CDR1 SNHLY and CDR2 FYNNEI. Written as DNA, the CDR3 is TGTGCCAGCGTCCGGGACAGGTTGAATTCACCCCTCCACTTT. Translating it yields CASVRDRLNSPLHF. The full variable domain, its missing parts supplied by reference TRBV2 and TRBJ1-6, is EPEVTQTPSHQVTQMGQEVILRCVPISNHLYFYWYRQILGQKVEFLVSFYNNEISEKSEIFDDQFSVERPDGSNFTLKIRSTKLEDSAMYFCASVRDRLNSPLHFGNGTRLTVT.

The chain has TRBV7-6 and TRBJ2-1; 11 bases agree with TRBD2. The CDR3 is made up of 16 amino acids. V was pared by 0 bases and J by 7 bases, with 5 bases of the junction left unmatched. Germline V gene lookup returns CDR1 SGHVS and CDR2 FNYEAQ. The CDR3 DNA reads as TGTGCCAGCAGCTTAGCGCGACTAGCGGGGCGAAATGAGCAGTTCTTC. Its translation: CASSLARLAGRNEQFF.

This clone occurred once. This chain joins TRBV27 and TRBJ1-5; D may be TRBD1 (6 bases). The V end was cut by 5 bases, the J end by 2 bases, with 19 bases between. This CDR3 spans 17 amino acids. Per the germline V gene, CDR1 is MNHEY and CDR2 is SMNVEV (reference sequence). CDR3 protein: CASSLTLRTAGNQPQHF. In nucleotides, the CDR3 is TGTGCCAGCAGTCTAACCCTTAGGACAGCGGGCAATCAGCCCCAGCATTTT.

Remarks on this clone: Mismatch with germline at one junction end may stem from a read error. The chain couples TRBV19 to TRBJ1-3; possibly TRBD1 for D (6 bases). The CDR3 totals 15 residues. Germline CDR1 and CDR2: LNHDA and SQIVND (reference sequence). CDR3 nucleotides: TGTGCCAGTAGGCAGAGGGACACCTTTGGAAACATCATATATTTT. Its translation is CASRQRDTFGNIIYF.

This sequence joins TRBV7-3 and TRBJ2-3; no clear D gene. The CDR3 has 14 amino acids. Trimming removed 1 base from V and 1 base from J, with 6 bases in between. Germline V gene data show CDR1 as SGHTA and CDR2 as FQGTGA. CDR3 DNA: TGTGCCAGCAGCTTAAGGGCAGGCACAGATACGCAGTATTTT. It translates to CASSLRAGTDTQYF.

The CDR3 DNA reads as TGTGCCAGCAGCGGAAGAGACAGGCCCTCGGGTCAAGGTCTTACCTATGGCTACACCTTC. Protein sequence: CASSGRDRPSGQGLTYGYTF. The genes are TRBV9 and TRBJ1-2; a possible D gene is TRBD1 (6 bases). Between the trimmed V and J ends, which lost 3 bases and 4 bases, there was a span of 31 bases. The germline V gene has CDR1 SGDLS and CDR2 YYNGEE. There are 20 residues in the CDR3.

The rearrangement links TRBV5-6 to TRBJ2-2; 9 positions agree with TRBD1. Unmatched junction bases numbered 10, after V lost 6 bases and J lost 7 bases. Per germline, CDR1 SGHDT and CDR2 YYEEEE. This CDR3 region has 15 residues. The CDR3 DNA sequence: TGTGCCAGCACCCTGGCGGGACAGGGCTACGGGGAGCTGTTTTTT. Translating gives CASTLAGQGYGELFF.

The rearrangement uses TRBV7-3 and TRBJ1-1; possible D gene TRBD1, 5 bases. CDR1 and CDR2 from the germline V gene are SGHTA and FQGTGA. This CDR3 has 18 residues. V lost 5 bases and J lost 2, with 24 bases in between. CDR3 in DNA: TGTGCCAGCAGCCCCCGCCCGGGACTTCACGGTATAAACACTGAAGCTTTCTTT. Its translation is CASSPRPGLHGINTEAFF. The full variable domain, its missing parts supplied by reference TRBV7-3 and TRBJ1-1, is GAGVSQTPSNKVTEKGKYVELRCDPISGHTALYWYRQSLGQGPEFLIYFQGTGAADDSGLPNDRFFAVRPEGSVSTLKIQRTERGDSAVYLCASSPRPGLHGINTEAFFGQGTRLTVV.

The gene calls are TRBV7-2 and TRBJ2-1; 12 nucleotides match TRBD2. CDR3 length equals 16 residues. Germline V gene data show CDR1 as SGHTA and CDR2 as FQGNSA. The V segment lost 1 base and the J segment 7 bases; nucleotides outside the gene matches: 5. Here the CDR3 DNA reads TGTGCCAGCAGCTTAGTGCTAGCGGGAGGGTGGAATGAGCAGTTCTTC. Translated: CASSLVLAGGWNEQFF.

The CDR3 reads CASSKNGKLFF. Here the CDR3 DNA reads TGTGCCAGCAGCAAGAACGGAAAACTGTTTTTT. The chain combines TRBV28 with TRBJ1-4, with unresolved D. The CDR3 covers 11 residues. V gave up 6 bases and J gave up 10 bases, with 9 bases separating them. Germline V gives CDR1 MDHEN, CDR2 SYDVKM.

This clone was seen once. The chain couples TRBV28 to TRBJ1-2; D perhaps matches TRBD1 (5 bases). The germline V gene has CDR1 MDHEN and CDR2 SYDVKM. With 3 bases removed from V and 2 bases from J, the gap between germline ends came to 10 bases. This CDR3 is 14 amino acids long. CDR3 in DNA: TGTGCCAGCAGTTTTTCAGGGCGGAACTATGGCTACACCTTC. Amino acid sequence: CASSFSGRNYGYTF.

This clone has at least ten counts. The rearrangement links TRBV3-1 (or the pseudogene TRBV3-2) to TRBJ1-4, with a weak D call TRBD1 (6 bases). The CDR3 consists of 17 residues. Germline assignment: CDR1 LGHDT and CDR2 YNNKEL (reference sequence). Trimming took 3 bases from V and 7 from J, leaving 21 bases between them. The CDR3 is CASSQKIRGPRGEKLFF. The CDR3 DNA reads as TGTGCCAGCAGCCAGAAAATCAGGGGACCTCGAGGTGAAAAACTGTTTTTT.

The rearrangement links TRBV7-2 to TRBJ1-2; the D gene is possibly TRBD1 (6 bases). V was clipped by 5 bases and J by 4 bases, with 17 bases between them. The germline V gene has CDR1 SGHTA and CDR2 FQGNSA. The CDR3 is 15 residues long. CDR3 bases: TGTGCCAGCAGCAAACCTGACAGGATGGCCTATGGCTACACCTTC. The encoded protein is CASSKPDRMAYGYTF. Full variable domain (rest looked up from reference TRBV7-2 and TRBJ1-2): GAGVSQSPSNKVTEKGKDVELRCDPISGHTALYWYRQSLGQGLEFLIYFQGNSAPDKSGLPSDRFSAERTGGSVSTLTIQRTQQEDSAVYLCASSKPDRMAYGYTFGSGTRLTVV.

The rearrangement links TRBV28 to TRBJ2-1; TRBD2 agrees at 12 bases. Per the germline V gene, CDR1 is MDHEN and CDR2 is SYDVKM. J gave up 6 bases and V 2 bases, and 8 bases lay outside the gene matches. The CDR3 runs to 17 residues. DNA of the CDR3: TGTGCCAGCAGTTTAACCCTGACTAGCGGGAGCTTCAATGAGCAGTTCTTC. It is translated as CASSLTLTSGSFNEQFF.

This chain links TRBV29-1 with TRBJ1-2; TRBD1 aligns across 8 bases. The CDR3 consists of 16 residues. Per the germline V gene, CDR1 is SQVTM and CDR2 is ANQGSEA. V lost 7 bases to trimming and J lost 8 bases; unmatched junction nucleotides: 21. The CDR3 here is CSAVGQRTGTGWGYTF. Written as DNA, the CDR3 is TGCAGCGCCGTAGGGCAAAGGACAGGGACCGGTTGGGGCTACACCTTC. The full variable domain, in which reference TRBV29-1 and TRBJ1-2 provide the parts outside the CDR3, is SAVISQKPSRDICQRGTSLTIQCQVDSQVTMMFWYRQQPGQSLTLIATANQGSEATYESGFVIDKFPISRPNLTFSTLTVSNMSPEDSSIYLCSAVGQRTGTGWGYTFGSGTRLTVV.

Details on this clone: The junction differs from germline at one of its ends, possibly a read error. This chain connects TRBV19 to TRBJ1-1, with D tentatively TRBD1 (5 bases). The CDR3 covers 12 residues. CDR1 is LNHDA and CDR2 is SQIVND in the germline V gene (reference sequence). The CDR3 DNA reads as TGTGCCAGTAGTATAGGCGCGCAACAGGCTAACTTT. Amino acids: CASSIGAQQANF.

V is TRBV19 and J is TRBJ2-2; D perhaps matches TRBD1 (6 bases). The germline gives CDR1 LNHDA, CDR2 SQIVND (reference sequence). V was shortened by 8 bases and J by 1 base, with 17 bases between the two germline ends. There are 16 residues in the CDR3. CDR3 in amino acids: CASGVLTGMNTGELFF. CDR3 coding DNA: TGTGCCAGTGGTGTGCTGACAGGCATGAACACCGGGGAGCTGTTTTTT. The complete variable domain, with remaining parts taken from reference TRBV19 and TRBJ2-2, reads DGGITQSPKYLFRKEGQNVTLSCEQNLNHDAMYWYRQDPGQGLRLIYYSQIVNDFQKGDIAEGYSVSREKKESFPLTVTSAQKNPTAFYLCASGVLTGMNTGELFFGEGSRLTVL.

DNA for the CDR3: TGTGCCAGCAGCGTTCTAGCGGGAGGGAAGTACGAGCAGTACTTC. It encodes CASSVLAGGKYEQYF. The rearrangement uses TRBV9 and TRBJ2-7; TRBD2 matches 12 bases. The CDR3 is 15 residues long. The germline gives CDR1 SGDLS, CDR2 YYNGEE. J gave up 4 bases and V 2 bases, and 4 bases lay outside the gene matches.